Given below is one TCR beta chain in context. A read error may account for a junction end that differs from germline. The data stem from a study of cytomegalovirus exposure and HLA in healthy donors. Primers included in the PCR were 60 Vbeta and 13 Jbeta primers. Sequenced by immunoSEQ multiplex PCR; TCRdb stores in-frame clones only, minus some. The data hold about 170,000 clones, with 70% to 90% observed a single time. The CDR3 consists of 16 residues. Germline-derived CDR1 and CDR2 are LNHDA and SQIVND (reference sequence). The TCR comes from a young man in good health and CMV-seropositive. What was sequenced was PBMCs. The chain links TRBV19 to TRBJ2-6; 7 positions match TRBD2. The CDR3 bases are TGTGCCAGTAGTCGGCGGGGGAGCTCTGGGGCCAACGGCCTGACTTTC. Its protein is CASSRRGSSGANGLTF.